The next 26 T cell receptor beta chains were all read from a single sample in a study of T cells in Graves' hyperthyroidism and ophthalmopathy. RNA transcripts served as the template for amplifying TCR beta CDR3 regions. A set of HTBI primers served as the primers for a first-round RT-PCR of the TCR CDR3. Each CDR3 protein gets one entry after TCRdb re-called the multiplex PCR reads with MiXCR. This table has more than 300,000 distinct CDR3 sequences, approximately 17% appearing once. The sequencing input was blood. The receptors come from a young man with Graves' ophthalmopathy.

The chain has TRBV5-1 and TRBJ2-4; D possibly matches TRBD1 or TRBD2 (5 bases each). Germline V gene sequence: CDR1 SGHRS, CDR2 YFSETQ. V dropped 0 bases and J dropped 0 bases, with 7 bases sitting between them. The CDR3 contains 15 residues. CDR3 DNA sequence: TGCGCCAGCAGCTTGGCCGGGACAGCCAAAAACATTCAGTACTTC. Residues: CASSLAGTAKNIQYF.

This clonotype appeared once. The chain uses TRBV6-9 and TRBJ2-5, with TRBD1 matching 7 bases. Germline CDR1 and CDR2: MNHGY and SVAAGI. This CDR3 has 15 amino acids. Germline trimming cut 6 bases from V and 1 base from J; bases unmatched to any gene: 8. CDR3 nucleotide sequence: TGTGCCAGCAGGAGAGACAGGGTGGGCCAAGAGACCCAGTACTTC. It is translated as CASRRDRVGQETQYF.

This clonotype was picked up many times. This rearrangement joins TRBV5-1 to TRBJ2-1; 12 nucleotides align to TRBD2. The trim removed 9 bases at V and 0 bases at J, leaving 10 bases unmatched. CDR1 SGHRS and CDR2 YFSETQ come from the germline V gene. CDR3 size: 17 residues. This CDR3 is CATRLAGVLSSYNEQFF. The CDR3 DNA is TGCGCCACTAGACTAGCGGGGGTCCTAAGCTCCTACAATGAGCAGTTCTTC.

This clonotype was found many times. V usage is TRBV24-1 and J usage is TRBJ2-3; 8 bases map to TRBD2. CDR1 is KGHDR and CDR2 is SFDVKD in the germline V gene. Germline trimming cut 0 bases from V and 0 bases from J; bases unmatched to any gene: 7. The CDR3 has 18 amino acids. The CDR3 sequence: CATSDLRAERGSTDTQYF. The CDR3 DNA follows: TGTGCCACCAGTGATTTGAGGGCAGAGCGGGGGAGCACAGATACGCAGTATTTT.

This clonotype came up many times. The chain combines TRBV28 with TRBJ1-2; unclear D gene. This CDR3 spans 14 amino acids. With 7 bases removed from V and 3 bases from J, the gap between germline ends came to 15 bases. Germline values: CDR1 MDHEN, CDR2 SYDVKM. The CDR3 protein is CASNEGGSYYGYTF. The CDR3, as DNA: TGTGCCAGCAATGAGGGTGGGTCATACTATGGCTACACCTTC.

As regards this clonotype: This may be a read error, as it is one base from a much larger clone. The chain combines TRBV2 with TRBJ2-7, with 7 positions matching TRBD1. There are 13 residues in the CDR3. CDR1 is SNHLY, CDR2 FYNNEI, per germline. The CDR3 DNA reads TGTGTCAGCTCAACGGGACAGTGGAGGGAGCAGTACTTC. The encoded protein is CVSSTGQWREQYF. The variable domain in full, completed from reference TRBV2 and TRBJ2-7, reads EPEVTQTPSHQVTQMGQEVILRCVPISNHLYFYWYRQILGQKVEFLVSFYNNEISEKSEIFDDQFSVERPDGSNFTLKIRSTKLEDSAMYFCVSSTGQWREQYFGPGTRLTVT.

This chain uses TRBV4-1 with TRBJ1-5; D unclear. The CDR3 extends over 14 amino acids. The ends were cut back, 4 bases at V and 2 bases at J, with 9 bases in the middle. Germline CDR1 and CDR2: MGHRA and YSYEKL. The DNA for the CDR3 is TGCGCCAGCAGCCCATTTGGGGGCAATCAGCCCCAGCATTTT. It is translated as CASSPFGGNQPQHF.

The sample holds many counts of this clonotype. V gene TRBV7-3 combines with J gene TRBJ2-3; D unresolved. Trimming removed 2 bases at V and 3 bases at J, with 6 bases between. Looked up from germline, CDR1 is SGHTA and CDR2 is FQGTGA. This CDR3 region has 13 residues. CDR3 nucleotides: TGTGCCAGCAGCTTACTGGGGACAGATACGCAGTATTTT. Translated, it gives CASSLLGTDTQYF. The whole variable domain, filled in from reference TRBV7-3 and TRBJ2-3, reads GAGVSQTPSNKVTEKGKYVELRCDPISGHTALYWYRQSLGQGPEFLIYFQGTGAADDSGLPNDRFFAVRPEGSVSTLKIQRTERGDSAVYLCASSLLGTDTQYFGPGTRLTVL.

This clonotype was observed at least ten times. The CDR3 sequence is CASSYTTGRGEQFF. CDR3 DNA: TGTGCCAGCAGTTATACCACAGGGAGAGGCGAGCAGTTCTTC. The chain combines TRBV6-5 with TRBJ2-1; weak D call: TRBD1 (6 bases). CDR3 length equals 14 residues. The germline gives CDR1 MNHEY, CDR2 SVGAGI. Deletions cut 3 bases from V and 10 bases from J, with 16 bases between.

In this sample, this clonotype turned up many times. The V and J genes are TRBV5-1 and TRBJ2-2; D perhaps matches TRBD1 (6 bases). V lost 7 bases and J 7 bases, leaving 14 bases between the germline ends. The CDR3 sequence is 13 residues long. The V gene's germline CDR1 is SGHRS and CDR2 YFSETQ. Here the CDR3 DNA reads TGCGCCAGCGGCACAACAGGGATCGGGGAGCTGTTTTTT. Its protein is CASGTTGIGELFF.

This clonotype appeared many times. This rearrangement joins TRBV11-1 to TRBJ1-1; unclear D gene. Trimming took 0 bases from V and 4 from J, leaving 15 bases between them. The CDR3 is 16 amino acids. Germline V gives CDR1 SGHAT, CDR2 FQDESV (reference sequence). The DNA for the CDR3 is TGTGCCAGCAGCTTAGCCCCGGTCCGATCGGGCACTGAAGCTTTCTTT. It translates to CASSLAPVRSGTEAFF. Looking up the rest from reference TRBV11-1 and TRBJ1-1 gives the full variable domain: EAEVAQSPRYKITEKSQAVAFWCDPISGHATLYWYRQILGQGPELLVQFQDESVVDDSQLPKDRFSAERLKGVDSTLKIQPAELGDSAMYLCASSLAPVRSGTEAFFGQGTRLTVV.

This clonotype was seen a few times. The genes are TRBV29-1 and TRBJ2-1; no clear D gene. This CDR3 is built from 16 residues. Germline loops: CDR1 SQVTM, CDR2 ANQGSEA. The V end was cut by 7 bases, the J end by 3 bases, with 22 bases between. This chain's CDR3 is CSAVPQTTLYYNEQFF. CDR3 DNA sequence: TGCAGCGCTGTTCCACAGACCACACTCTACTACAATGAGCAGTTCTTC.

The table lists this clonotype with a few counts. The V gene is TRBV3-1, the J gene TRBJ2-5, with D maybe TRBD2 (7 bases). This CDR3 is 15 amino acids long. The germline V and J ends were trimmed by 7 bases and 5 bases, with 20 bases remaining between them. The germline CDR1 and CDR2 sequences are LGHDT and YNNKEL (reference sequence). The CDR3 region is CASTKAGSGAETQYF. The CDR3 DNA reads TGTGCCAGCACCAAAGCGGGGTCGGGGGCGGAGACCCAGTACTTC.

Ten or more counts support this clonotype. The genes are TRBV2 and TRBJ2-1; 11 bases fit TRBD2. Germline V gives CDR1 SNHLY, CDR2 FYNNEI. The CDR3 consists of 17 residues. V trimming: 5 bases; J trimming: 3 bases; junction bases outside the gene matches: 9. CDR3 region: CASSLAGGRQDYNEQFF. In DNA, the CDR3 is TGTGCCAGCAGTCTAGCGGGGGGACGACAAGACTACAATGAGCAGTTCTTC.

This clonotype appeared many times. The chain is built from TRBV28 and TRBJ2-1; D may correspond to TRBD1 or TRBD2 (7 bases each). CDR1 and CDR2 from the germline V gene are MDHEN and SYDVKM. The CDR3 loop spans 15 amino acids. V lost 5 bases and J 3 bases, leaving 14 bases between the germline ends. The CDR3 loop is CASSLQGGNYNEQFF. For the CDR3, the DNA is TGTGCCAGCAGTCTCCAGGGGGGGAACTACAATGAGCAGTTCTTC.

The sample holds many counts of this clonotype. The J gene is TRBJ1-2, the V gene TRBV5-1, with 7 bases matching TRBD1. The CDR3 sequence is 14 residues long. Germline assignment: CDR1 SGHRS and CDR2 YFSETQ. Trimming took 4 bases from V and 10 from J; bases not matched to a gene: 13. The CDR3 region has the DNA TGCGCCAGCAGCCCACAAGGACAGGCCGTTGACTACACCTTC. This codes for CASSPQGQAVDYTF.

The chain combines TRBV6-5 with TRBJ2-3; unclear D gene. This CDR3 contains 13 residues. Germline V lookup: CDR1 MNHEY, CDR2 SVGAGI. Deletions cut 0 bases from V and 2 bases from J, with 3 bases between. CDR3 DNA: TGTGCCAGCAGTTACTCCTACACAGATACGCAGTATTTT. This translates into CASSYSYTDTQYF.

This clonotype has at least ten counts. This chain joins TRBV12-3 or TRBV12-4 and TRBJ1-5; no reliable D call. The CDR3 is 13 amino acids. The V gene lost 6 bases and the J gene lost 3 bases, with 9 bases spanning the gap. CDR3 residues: CASSWGVNQPQHF. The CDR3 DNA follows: TGTGCCAGCAGCTGGGGTGTCAATCAGCCCCAGCATTTT.

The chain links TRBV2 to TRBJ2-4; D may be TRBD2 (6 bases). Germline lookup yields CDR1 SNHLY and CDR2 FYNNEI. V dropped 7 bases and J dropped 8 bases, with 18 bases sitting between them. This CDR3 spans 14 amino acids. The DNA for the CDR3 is TGTGCCAGCAAGGGGCGGGGCTTTGACGACATTCAGTACTTC. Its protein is CASKGRGFDDIQYF.

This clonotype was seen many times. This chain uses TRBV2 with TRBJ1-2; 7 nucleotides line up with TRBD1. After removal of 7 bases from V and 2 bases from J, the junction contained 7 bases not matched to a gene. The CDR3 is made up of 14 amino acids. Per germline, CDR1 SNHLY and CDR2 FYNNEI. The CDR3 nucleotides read TGTGCCAGCACCCAGGGGACAGAGAACTATGGCTACACCTTC. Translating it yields CASTQGTENYGYTF.

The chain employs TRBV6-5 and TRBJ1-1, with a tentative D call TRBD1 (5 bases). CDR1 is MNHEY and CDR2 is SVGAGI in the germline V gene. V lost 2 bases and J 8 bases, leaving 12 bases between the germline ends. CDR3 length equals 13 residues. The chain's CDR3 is CASSYGGSYEAFF. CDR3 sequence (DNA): TGTGCCAGCAGTTACGGGGGAAGCTACGAAGCTTTCTTT.

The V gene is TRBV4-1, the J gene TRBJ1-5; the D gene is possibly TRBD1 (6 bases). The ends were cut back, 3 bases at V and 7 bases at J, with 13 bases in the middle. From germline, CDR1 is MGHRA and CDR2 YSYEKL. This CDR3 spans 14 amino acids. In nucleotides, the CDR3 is TGCGCCAGCAGCCAGCGGACAGTGATGCAGCCCCAGCATTTT. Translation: CASSQRTVMQPQHF.

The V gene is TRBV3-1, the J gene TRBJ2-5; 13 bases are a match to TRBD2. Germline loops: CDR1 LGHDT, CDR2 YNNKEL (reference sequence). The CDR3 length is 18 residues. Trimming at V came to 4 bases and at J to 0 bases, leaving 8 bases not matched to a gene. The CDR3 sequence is CASSRLGLAGRNQETQYF. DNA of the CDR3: TGTGCCAGCAGCCGATTGGGACTAGCGGGGAGAAACCAAGAGACCCAGTACTTC.

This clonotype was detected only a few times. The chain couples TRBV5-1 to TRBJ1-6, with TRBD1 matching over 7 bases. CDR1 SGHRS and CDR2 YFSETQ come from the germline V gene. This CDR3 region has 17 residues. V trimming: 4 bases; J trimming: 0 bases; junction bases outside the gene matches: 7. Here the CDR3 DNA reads TGCGCCAGCAGCAGGGACAGCCTCAGCTCCTATAATTCACCCCTCCACTTT. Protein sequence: CASSRDSLSSYNSPLHF.

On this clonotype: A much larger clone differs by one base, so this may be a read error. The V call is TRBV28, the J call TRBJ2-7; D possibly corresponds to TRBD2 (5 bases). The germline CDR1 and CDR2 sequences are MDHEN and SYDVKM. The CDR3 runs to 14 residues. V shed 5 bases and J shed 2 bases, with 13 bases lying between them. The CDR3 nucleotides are TGTGCCAGCAGTATGAGGACTGTCACCTACGAGCAGTACTTC. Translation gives CASSMRTVTYEQYF.

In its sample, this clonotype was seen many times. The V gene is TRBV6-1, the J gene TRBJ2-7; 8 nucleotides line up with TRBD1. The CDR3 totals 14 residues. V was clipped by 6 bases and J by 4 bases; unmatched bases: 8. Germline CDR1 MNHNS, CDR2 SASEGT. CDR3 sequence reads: CASRRGQGSYEQYF. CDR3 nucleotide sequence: TGTGCCAGCAGACGCGGACAGGGTTCGTACGAGCAGTACTTC.